A single sample gave rise to the 21 T cell receptor beta chains below, sequenced in a study of radiotherapy plus CTLA-4 blockade in lung cancer. This table comes from immunoSEQ multiplex PCR, and its TCRdb copy is limited to in-frame clones, with some not included. The table shows over 50,000 clones, with roughly four fifths occurring only once. The specimen comprised peripheral blood, sampled from a patient treated with radiotherapy plus ipilimumab. Source of these receptors: a human donor with non-small cell lung cancer who had a complete response to radiotherapy plus ipilimumab.

The rearrangement joins TRBV28 to TRBJ2-1, with TRBD2 matching 11 bases. J gave up 10 bases and V 7 bases, and 6 bases lay outside the gene matches. CDR1 is MDHEN, CDR2 SYDVKM, per germline. The CDR3 runs 13 residues. CDR3 region: CASMLAGGTEQFF. CDR3 sequence (DNA): TGTGCCAGCATGTTAGCGGGAGGGACGGAGCAGTTCTTC.

The chain combines TRBV9 with TRBJ2-5, with D possibly being TRBD2 (5 bases). The J call may be in error: the DNA end matches TRBJ2-7 better. The CDR3 is made up of 14 amino acids. The germline gives CDR1 SGDLS, CDR2 YYNGEE. The CDR3 region is CASSPRGSSYEQYF. In DNA form, the CDR3 reads TGTGCCAGCAGCCCCCGCGGGTCCTCCTACGAGCAGTACTTC.

The chain carries TRBV7-2 and TRBJ1-3; D may be TRBD1 (5 bases). The V end was cut by 2 bases, the J end by 0 bases, with 8 bases between. The germline CDR1 and CDR2 sequences are SGHTA and FQGNSA. The CDR3 totals 15 residues. The CDR3 DNA sequence: TGTGCCAGCAGCTTAACAGGCAGCTCTGGAAACACCATATATTTT. Encoded protein: CASSLTGSSGNTIYF.

The genes are TRBV25-1 and TRBJ2-2, with D tentatively TRBD2 (5 bases). Trimming stripped 1 base from V and 6 bases from J, with 9 bases between. Looked up from germline, CDR1 is MGHDK and CDR2 is SYGVNS. CDR3 length equals 14 residues. DNA for the CDR3: TGTGCCAGCAGTGAATGGCGGACTCCCGGGGAGCTGTTTTTT. This gives the protein CASSEWRTPGELFF.

The chain recombines TRBV4-1 with TRBJ1-4; unclear D gene. V lost 4 bases, J lost 9 bases, and 15 bases lay in between. This CDR3 spans 14 amino acids. Per germline, CDR1 MGHRA and CDR2 YSYEKL. DNA for the CDR3: TGCGCCAGCAGCCTTGCTGGGCAGCCCAAAAAACTGTTTTTT. This gives the protein CASSLAGQPKKLFF.

CDR3 residues: CASSLGSGYGYTF. DNA of the CDR3: TGTGCCAGCAGTTTGGGGAGTGGCTATGGCTACACCTTC. The chain couples TRBV6-6 to TRBJ1-2; D unclear. The V end was cut by 4 bases, the J end by 4 bases, with 10 bases between. The CDR3 is 13 amino acids. Germline assignment: CDR1 MNHNY and CDR2 SVGAGI (reference sequence).

The chain joins TRBV5-8 to TRBJ1-5; 7 nucleotides match TRBD1. CDR1 and CDR2 (germline): SGHTS, YDEGEE. The CDR3 is 16 residues long. After removal of 2 bases from V and 1 base from J, the junction contained 6 bases not matched to a gene. Written as DNA, the CDR3 is TGTGCCAGCAGCTTAGGAGGGGGCCGGAGCAATCAGCCCCAGCATTTT. It yields the protein CASSLGGGRSNQPQHF.

The chain is built from TRBV5-1 and TRBJ1-1, with a tentative D call TRBD1 (6 bases). This CDR3 comprises 15 residues. Per germline, CDR1 SGHRS and CDR2 YFSETQ. Trimming left V 4 bases short and J 1 base short, with 14 bases between. The CDR3 region is CASSPYRAGNTEAFF. The CDR3 DNA sequence: TGCGCCAGCAGCCCCTACAGGGCAGGGAACACTGAAGCTTTCTTT.

This clone came up a few times. V and J are TRBV10-3 and TRBJ1-5; D not certain. Germline lookup yields CDR1 ENHRY and CDR2 SYGVKD. The CDR3 is made up of 12 amino acids. Trimming took off 5 bases at V and 6 bases at J, with 8 bases between the two ends. The CDR3 region has the DNA TGTGCCATCAGTTCAGGTGGTCAGCCCCAGCATTTT. Translated: CAISSGGQPQHF.

The V gene is TRBV2, the J gene TRBJ2-3; 13 bases agree with TRBD2. Germline CDR1 and CDR2: SNHLY and FYNNEI. The CDR3 covers 17 residues. V dropped 4 bases and J dropped 2; count of bases not matched to a gene: 6. The CDR3 reads CASSGSGTSGNTDTQYF. The CDR3 DNA reads as TGTGCCAGCAGTGGAAGCGGGACTAGCGGGAACACAGATACGCAGTATTTT.

The chain recombines TRBV30 with TRBJ1-4; D is uncertain. V lost 6 bases and J lost 2, with 13 bases in between. CDR3 length: 14 amino acids. Germline CDR1 and CDR2: GTSNPN and SVGIG (reference sequence). CDR3 nucleotide sequence: TGTGCCTGCTCTCTGGGCATTACTAATGAAAAACTGTTTTTT. It codes for CACSLGITNEKLFF.

The chain joins TRBV11-2 to TRBJ1-1; the D is unclear. V was cut by 1 base and J by 4 bases, with 7 bases left in between. The V gene's germline CDR1 is SGHAT and CDR2 FQNNGV. The CDR3 is made up of 13 amino acids. The CDR3: CASSLGYTTEAFF. CDR3 nucleotide sequence: TGTGCCAGCAGCTTAGGATACACCACTGAAGCTTTCTTT.

This chain uses TRBV6-1 with TRBJ2-7, with TRBD1 identical over 7 bases. The CDR3 extends over 12 amino acids. V trimming: 6 bases; J trimming: 5 bases; junction bases outside the gene matches: 4. The V gene's germline CDR1 is MNHNS and CDR2 SASEGT. This CDR3 reads CASSGTGDEQYV. The CDR3 DNA reads TGTGCCAGCAGCGGAACAGGGGACGAGCAGTACGTC.

This clone occurred once. J is TRBJ1-1 and V is TRBV7-6, with TRBD1 matching 10 bases. The CDR3 contains 14 residues. The junction had 8 bases not matched to a gene; V was cut back by 6 bases and J by 7 bases. CDR1 and CDR2 (germline): SGHVS, FNYEAQ. The CDR3 DNA sequence: TGTGCCAGCAGATTGACAGGGGGCGCGGATGAAGCTTTCTTT. Protein: CASRLTGGADEAFF.

The chain recombines TRBV7-2 with TRBJ1-5, with TRBD1 as a possible D gene (5 bases). The ends were cut back, 5 bases at V and 4 bases at J, with 15 bases in the middle. From germline, CDR1 is SGHTA and CDR2 FQGNSA. The CDR3 runs to 15 residues. DNA for the CDR3: TGTGCCAGCAGCCTCGGGAGGGGCCTTAATCAGCCCCAGCATTTT. Translated, it gives CASSLGRGLNQPQHF.

The chain uses TRBV5-1 and TRBJ2-7; 7 nucleotides match TRBD1. The germline V gene encodes CDR1 SGHRS and CDR2 YFSETQ. The trim removed 7 bases at V and 3 bases at J, leaving 10 bases unmatched. The CDR3 extends over 14 amino acids. The CDR3: CASQVGAGGYEQYF. The CDR3 DNA reads TGCGCCAGCCAGGTCGGGGCAGGGGGCTACGAGCAGTACTTC.

The chain uses TRBV19 and TRBJ2-7; 7 nucleotides match TRBD1. Germline CDR1 and CDR2: LNHDA and SQIVND (reference sequence). The CDR3 consists of 16 residues. The V segment lost 5 bases and the J segment 2 bases; nucleotides outside the gene matches: 12. The CDR3 bases are TGTGCCAGTAGTGACATTTACCGGGACAGAACCTACGAGCAGTACTTC. Its translation: CASSDIYRDRTYEQYF.

The rearrangement uses TRBV28 and TRBJ1-5, with D uncertain. Germline V gives CDR1 MDHEN, CDR2 SYDVKM. The CDR3 has 14 amino acids. The V end was cut by 7 bases, the J end by 3 bases, with 13 bases between. CDR3 protein: CASNPPGLNQPQHF. The CDR3 DNA reads TGTGCCAGCAACCCCCCGGGTCTCAATCAGCCCCAGCATTTT.

The rearrangement links TRBV10-3 to TRBJ2-3; 10 bases fit TRBD2. Trimming removed 6 bases from V and 0 bases from J; junction bases left unmatched: 3. Germline V lookup: CDR1 ENHRY, CDR2 SYGVKD. The CDR3 has 15 residues. DNA for the CDR3: TGTGCCATCAGCAATAGCGGGAGGAGCACAGATACGCAGTATTTT. It encodes CAISNSGRSTDTQYF.

The rearrangement uses TRBV5-1 and TRBJ1-4, with D unclear. Trimming left V 4 bases short and J 3 bases short, with 13 bases between. The CDR3 length is 15 residues. Germline lookup yields CDR1 SGHRS and CDR2 YFSETQ. Here the CDR3 DNA reads TGCGCCAGCAGCCGCACCGCTCAGGCTAATGAAAAACTGTTTTTT. Its protein is CASSRTAQANEKLFF.

The V and J genes are TRBV9 and TRBJ2-3; 12 bases align to TRBD2. In germline, CDR1 is SGDLS, CDR2 YYNGEE. The CDR3 is 16 residues long. The J segment lost 3 bases and the V segment lost 1 base, leaving 3 bases of the junction unmatched. The CDR3 region is CASSVTLAGGTDTQYF. The CDR3 DNA is TGTGCCAGCAGCGTAACACTAGCGGGAGGAACAGATACGCAGTATTTT.